A single sample is the source of the 29 T cell receptor beta chains below, sequenced in a study of long-term antiretroviral therapy in people with HIV. The authors ran the immunoSEQ assay, v3.0, at survey level. The protocol was immunoSEQ multiplex PCR, while the TCRdb copy is restricted to in-frame clones and leaves out a portion. The sample shows around 30,000 clones, about 85% of them seen only once. Sequencing was performed on unsorted PBMCs, taken 3 years after starting antiretroviral therapy. The receptors were gathered from a middle-aged man with HIV.

V usage is TRBV6-6 and J usage is TRBJ1-2; D call uncertain. Trimming shortened V by 8 bases and J by 7 bases, and 20 bases separated the two germline ends. Germline values: CDR1 MNHNY, CDR2 SVGAGI (reference sequence). This CDR3 has 14 residues. CDR3 residues: CASRTLVPLGGYTF. CDR3 in DNA: TGTGCCAGCCGCACTCTGGTCCCCTTGGGTGGCTACACCTTC.

The chain carries TRBV13 and TRBJ2-4; TRBD1 matches 10 bases. The CDR3 consists of 15 residues. V lost 1 base, J lost 7 bases, and 4 bases stayed unmatched. Germline V lookup: CDR1 PRHDT, CDR2 FYEKMQ (reference sequence). The CDR3 is CASSLVGQGYNIQYF. In nucleotides, the CDR3 is TGTGCCAGCAGCTTAGTGGGACAGGGGTACAACATTCAGTACTTC.

This rearrangement joins TRBV25-1 to TRBJ1-1; D gene unclear. The V and J ends lost 4 bases and 1 base respectively, with 4 bases between them. The CDR3 is 12 amino acids. Germline V gene data show CDR1 as MGHDK and CDR2 as SYGVNS. CDR3 sequence reads: CASSGSNTEAFF. CDR3 DNA: TGTGCCAGCAGTGGGTCGAACACTGAAGCTTTCTTT.

The chain employs TRBV10-3 and TRBJ2-7; D not resolved. The CDR3 sequence is 15 residues long. With 6 bases removed from V and 2 bases from J, the gap between germline ends came to 17 bases. Germline CDR1 and CDR2: ENHRY and SYGVKD. Written as DNA, the CDR3 is TGTGCCATCAGCCCATCAACGACAAAGCCCTACGAGCAGTACTTC. Its translation is CAISPSTTKPYEQYF.

This clone was observed a few times. The rearrangement joins TRBV7-9 to TRBJ2-7; no firm D call. Germline V gives CDR1 SEHNR, CDR2 FQNEAQ (reference sequence). Trimming pared 1 base from V and 0 bases from J, leaving 10 bases between. This CDR3 has 15 amino acids. CDR3 DNA sequence: TGTGCCAGCAGCTTAGGGTCCTCGGGCTCCTACGAGCAGTACTTC. The encoded protein is CASSLGSSGSYEQYF.

This clone was counted a few times. This rearrangement joins TRBV2 to TRBJ2-7; D uncertain. This CDR3 has 10 residues. The V gene lost 10 bases and the J gene lost 2 bases, with 6 bases spanning the gap. The germline V gene has CDR1 SNHLY and CDR2 FYNNEI. The chain's CDR3 is CAIAPYEQYF. CDR3 in DNA: TGTGCCATCGCCCCCTACGAGCAGTACTTC.

This sequence joins TRBV5-6 and TRBJ2-7, with D hard to call. CDR1 is SGHDT, CDR2 YYEEEE, per germline. The CDR3 is 14 amino acids. V dropped 1 base and J dropped 4 bases, with 12 bases sitting between them. CDR3 DNA sequence: TGTGCCAGCAGCTTGAGGGCGAGCGCTTACGAGCAGTACTTC. This translates into CASSLRASAYEQYF.

The chain carries TRBV9 and TRBJ1-6; unclear D gene. V lost 2 bases to trimming and J lost 9 bases, with 15 bases between them. CDR1 and CDR2 from the germline V gene are SGDLS and YYNGEE. This CDR3 is 15 amino acids long. In DNA form, the CDR3 reads TGTGCCAGCAGCGTCGGCGGGCCGGCTGGTTCACCCCTCCACTTT. Translating gives CASSVGGPAGSPLHF.

The V call is TRBV6-5, the J call TRBJ1-1; tentatively, D is TRBD1 (6 bases). V lost 2 bases and J lost 5, with 9 bases in between. The V gene's germline CDR1 is MNHEY and CDR2 SVGAGI. The CDR3 runs 13 residues. The CDR3 here is CASSYEGETEAFF. The CDR3 nucleotides read TGTGCCAGCAGTTACGAGGGGGAGACTGAAGCTTTCTTT.

The chain has TRBV7-9 and TRBJ2-1; unclear D gene. Between the trimmed V and J ends, which lost 4 bases and 5 bases, there was a span of 24 bases. This CDR3 has 18 amino acids. Germline CDR1 and CDR2: SEHNR and FQNEAQ (reference sequence). The CDR3 spells CASSYRRLSHRPDNEQFF. The CDR3 DNA is TGTGCCAGCAGCTACAGACGCCTTTCCCATAGGCCAGACAATGAGCAGTTCTTC.

The chain joins TRBV11-2 to TRBJ1-2; 7 bases fit TRBD1. Germline V gene sequence: CDR1 SGHAT, CDR2 FQNNGV. Trimming at V came to 4 bases and at J to 5 bases, leaving 7 bases not matched to a gene. The CDR3 contains 14 residues. The CDR3 DNA follows: TGTGCCAGCAGCTGGATGACAGGGCCTTATGGCTACACCTTC. It is translated as CASSWMTGPYGYTF.

V usage is TRBV14 and J usage is TRBJ2-7; 7 positions agree with TRBD1. Germline CDR1 and CDR2: SGHDN and FVKESK. The V and J ends lost 0 bases and 9 bases, in that order; junction bases with no gene match: 5. The CDR3 is 13 residues long. CDR3 in amino acids: CASSQDVGTAQYF. DNA for the CDR3: TGTGCCAGCAGCCAAGATGTGGGGACAGCGCAGTACTTC.

This chain links TRBV7-9 with TRBJ1-3; D remains ambiguous. The CDR3 totals 18 residues. CDR1 is SEHNR and CDR2 is FQNEAQ in the germline V gene (reference sequence). Trimming stripped 3 bases from V and 4 bases from J, with 22 bases between. This CDR3 is CASSFFTGSTGRGNTIYF. The CDR3 nucleotides read TGTGCCAGCAGCTTTTTCACCGGGTCAACCGGTCGAGGAAACACCATATATTTT.

This chain links TRBV7-9 with TRBJ2-1; 7 bases match TRBD2. The J segment lost 4 bases and the V segment lost 2 bases, leaving 2 bases of the junction unmatched. The CDR3 covers 14 residues. Germline CDR1 reads SEHNR; CDR2 reads FQNEAQ (reference sequence). CDR3 region: CASSLTGRYNEQFF. CDR3 nucleotides: TGTGCCAGCAGCTTAACCGGGAGGTACAATGAGCAGTTCTTC.

This chain uses TRBV5-6 with TRBJ2-2, with unresolved D. The V gene lost 0 bases and the J gene lost 3 bases, with 15 bases spanning the gap. Per germline, CDR1 SGHDT and CDR2 YYEEEE. The CDR3 extends over 17 amino acids. The CDR3 is CASSLETGDLDTGELFF. The CDR3, as DNA: TGTGCCAGCAGCTTGGAGACCGGCGACCTTGACACCGGGGAGCTGTTTTTT.

This clone has only a few counts. The gene calls are TRBV4-1 and TRBJ2-1, with D unclear. Germline values: CDR1 MGHRA, CDR2 YSYEKL. Trimming stripped 0 bases from V and 6 bases from J, with 9 bases between. CDR3 length equals 14 residues. The CDR3 bases are TGCGCCAGCAGCCAAGATCCTAGTTCCAATGAGCAGTTCTTC. This gives the protein CASSQDPSSNEQFF.

This clone was found once. This chain connects TRBV10-2 to TRBJ1-1, with a possible D match to TRBD1 (6 bases). In germline, CDR1 is WSHSY, CDR2 SAAADI. V was clipped by 8 bases and J by 4 bases, with 11 bases between them. This CDR3 has 12 residues. CDR3: CASGQSFTEAFF. CDR3 sequence (DNA): TGCGCCAGCGGACAGAGCTTCACTGAAGCTTTCTTT.

The J gene is TRBJ2-1, the V gene TRBV2; 12 nucleotides match TRBD2. CDR1 SNHLY and CDR2 FYNNEI come from the germline V gene. The CDR3 has 18 amino acids. Trimming at V came to 3 bases and at J to 4 bases, leaving 10 bases not matched to a gene. Here the CDR3 reads CASSDWVGLAGLYNEQFF. The CDR3 DNA reads TGTGCCAGCAGTGATTGGGTGGGACTAGCGGGCCTATACAATGAGCAGTTCTTC.

The chain combines TRBV19 with TRBJ1-1; D call uncertain. V was trimmed by 10 bases and J by 1 base, leaving 4 bases between them. Germline values: CDR1 LNHDA, CDR2 SQIVND (reference sequence). The CDR3 totals 10 residues. The CDR3 region is CATANTEAFF. The CDR3 DNA follows: TGTGCCACCGCGAACACTGAAGCTTTCTTT. The variable domain in full, completed from reference TRBV19 and TRBJ1-1, reads DGGITQSPKYLFRKEGQNVTLSCEQNLNHDAMYWYRQDPGQGLRLIYYSQIVNDFQKGDIAEGYSVSREKKESFPLTVTSAQKNPTAFYLCATANTEAFFGQGTRLTVV.

This chain connects TRBV5-1 to TRBJ2-7, with 7 bases matching TRBD2. Germline V gene lookup returns CDR1 SGHRS and CDR2 YFSETQ. This CDR3 is built from 14 residues. With 4 bases clipped from V and 3 bases from J, the junction kept 7 bases outside the gene matches. For the CDR3, the DNA is TGCGCCAGCAGCCCCGGACTAGATATCTACGAGCAGTACTTC. Protein product: CASSPGLDIYEQYF. Full variable domain (missing parts from reference TRBV5-1 and TRBJ2-7): KAGVTQTPRYLIKTRGQQVTLSCSPISGHRSVSWYQQTPGQGLQFLFEYFSETQRNKGNFPGRFSGRQFSNSRSEMNVSTLELGDSALYLCASSPGLDIYEQYFGPGTRLTVT.

V gene TRBV6-6 combines with J gene TRBJ2-2; TRBD2 might be the D (6 bases). The CDR3 contains 14 residues. V was trimmed by 6 bases and J by 3 bases, leaving 11 bases between them. Germline V gene sequence: CDR1 MNHNY, CDR2 SVGAGI (reference sequence). As DNA, the CDR3 is TGTGCCAGCAGCCGACTAGGGGACACCGGGGAGCTGTTTTTT. It specifies CASSRLGDTGELFF.

The chain carries TRBV11-2 and TRBJ2-4; D call uncertain. Germline CDR1 is SGHAT and CDR2 is FQNNGV. Between the trimmed V and J ends, which lost 0 bases and 0 bases, there was a span of 21 bases. The CDR3 is made up of 20 amino acids. CDR3 sequence (DNA): TGTGCCAGCAGCTTAGATTTCGGAGCCACTTCACTCCGAGCCAAAAACATTCAGTACTTC. It encodes CASSLDFGATSLRAKNIQYF.

The chain links TRBV19 to TRBJ1-2; D is unresolved. Germline CDR1 is LNHDA and CDR2 is SQIVND (reference sequence). Trimming took off 0 bases at V and 4 bases at J, with 15 bases between the two ends. The CDR3 is 16 residues long. As DNA, the CDR3 is TGTGCCAGTAGTATAGAAGTTCGAGGTTCCAGCTATGGCTACACCTTC. Residues: CASSIEVRGSSYGYTF. Full variable domain (remainder filled in from reference TRBV19 and TRBJ1-2): DGGITQSPKYLFRKEGQNVTLSCEQNLNHDAMYWYRQDPGQGLRLIYYSQIVNDFQKGDIAEGYSVSREKKESFPLTVTSAQKNPTAFYLCASSIEVRGSSYGYTFGSGTRLTVV.

This clone was found once. This sequence joins TRBV11-2 and TRBJ2-3; 11 positions match TRBD2. CDR1 is SGHAT and CDR2 is FQNNGV in the germline V gene. CDR3 length: 16 residues. Trimming at V came to 6 bases and at J to 5 bases, leaving 10 bases not matched to a gene. For the CDR3, the DNA is TGTGCCAGCAGTCCACTCGGGACTAGCGGAAGAGATACGCAGTATTTT. Translation gives CASSPLGTSGRDTQYF.

In its sample, this clone ranks as medium-sized. The chain is built from TRBV6-1 and TRBJ1-2; TRBD1 might be the D (6 bases). The V and J ends lost 9 bases and 8 bases respectively, with 25 bases between them. This CDR3 is 15 amino acids long. Germline assignment: CDR1 MNHNS and CDR2 SASEGT. The CDR3 protein is CASREAGAVRSGYTF. As DNA, the CDR3 is TGTGCCAGTAGGGAGGCAGGGGCGGTACGATCGGGCTACACCTTC.

The genes are TRBV5-5 and TRBJ1-1; the match to TRBD1 covers 9 bases. Germline CDR1 is SGHKS and CDR2 is YYEKEE (reference sequence). Unmatched junction bases numbered 8, after V lost 3 bases and J lost 5 bases. CDR3 size: 15 residues. The CDR3 loop is CASSSGQGLWTEAFF. DNA of the CDR3: TGTGCCAGCAGCTCCGGACAGGGGCTGTGGACTGAAGCTTTCTTT.

The CDR3, as DNA: TGTGCCAGTAGTATAGACAGGCTGAACACTGAAGCTTTCTTT. Amino acid sequence: CASSIDRLNTEAFF. This chain links TRBV19 with TRBJ1-1, with D unclear. CDR3 length equals 14 residues. V was trimmed by 0 bases and J by 0 bases, leaving 5 bases between them. CDR1 and CDR2 (germline): LNHDA, SQIVND (reference sequence).

In regard to this clone: The junction departs from the called germline gene at one end, perhaps through a read error. This chain joins TRBV14 and TRBJ2-6; D is undetermined. The CDR3 has 12 amino acids. Germline CDR1 reads SGHDN; CDR2 reads FVKESK. The CDR3 protein is CASSRDGFFSAF. The CDR3 nucleotides are TGTGCCAGCAGTCGAGACGGTTTCTTCTCGGCTTTC.

This clone appeared a few times. The V gene is TRBV29-1, the J gene TRBJ1-1; possibly TRBD1 for D (6 bases). The CDR3 sequence is 11 residues long. V lost 4 bases, J lost 4 bases, and 7 bases lay in between. Germline CDR1 reads SQVTM; CDR2 reads ANQGSEA. CDR3 protein: CSVGTATEAFF. CDR3 sequence (DNA): TGCAGCGTTGGGACAGCCACTGAAGCTTTCTTT. Complete variable domain (other parts from reference TRBV29-1 and TRBJ1-1): SAVISQKPSRDICQRGTSLTIQCQVDSQVTMMFWYRQQPGQSLTLIATANQGSEATYESGFVIDKFPISRPNLTFSTLTVSNMSPEDSSIYLCSVGTATEAFFGQGTRLTVV.